This entry lists 28 T cell receptor beta chains sequenced from one sample in a study of cytomegalovirus exposure and HLA in healthy donors. In the PCR, 60 Vbeta and 13 Jbeta primers were used. TCRdb's table, derived via immunoSEQ multiplex PCR, lists solely in-frame clones and lacks some. Of about 120,000 clones listed, 77% are singletons. The sample consisted of PBMCs. The receptor source for this set is a man aged 40-49 years in good health and CMV-seropositive.

CDR3 region: CASSFPTGTGELNEKLFF. The CDR3 region has the DNA TGTGCCAGCAGTTTCCCCACCGGGACAGGAGAGTTAAATGAAAAACTGTTTTTT. The rearrangement joins TRBV28 to TRBJ1-4; 8 nucleotides agree with TRBD1. Germline assignment: CDR1 MDHEN and CDR2 SYDVKM. Trimming took 3 bases from V and 5 from J; bases not matched to a gene: 14. The CDR3 has 18 residues.

V is TRBV5-1 and J is TRBJ2-3; 11 positions match TRBD1. V shed 4 bases, J shed 6 bases, and the junction held 10 bases outside the gene matches. Germline V gene sequence: CDR1 SGHRS, CDR2 YFSETQ. CDR3 length: 16 amino acids. CDR3 amino acids: CASSPEMGQGVDTQYF. The CDR3 nucleotides read TGCGCCAGCAGCCCGGAAATGGGACAGGGGGTTGATACGCAGTATTTT.

This clone was recorded only once. This chain links TRBV28 with TRBJ1-4; D unclear. Germline CDR1 and CDR2: MDHEN and SYDVKM. The length of the CDR3 is 16 residues. V dropped 3 bases and J dropped 3 bases, with 14 bases sitting between them. CDR3 DNA: TGTGCCAGCAGTTTGCGTCGTAGCGCAGCTAATGAAAAACTGTTTTTT. Its protein is CASSLRRSAANEKLFF.

The gene calls are TRBV6-4 and TRBJ1-2, with 8 bases identical to TRBD1. This CDR3 is built from 14 residues. The V and J ends lost 4 bases and 11 bases, in that order; junction bases with no gene match: 12. Germline V gives CDR1 MRHNA, CDR2 SNTAGT. DNA for the CDR3: TGTGCCAGCAGTGCGACAGGGGCTACCTCTTGGTACACCTTC. As protein: CASSATGATSWYTF.

Comments on this clone: At one end, the junction sequence differs from germline, possibly due to a read error. The chain is built from TRBV7-9 and TRBJ2-7; a weak D match, TRBD1 (5 bases). The CDR3 length is 13 residues. Germline V gene sequence: CDR1 SEHNR, CDR2 FQNEAQ (reference sequence). The CDR3 DNA is TGTTCCAGCAGCACACCAGACAGTGGCGAGCAGTACTTC. As protein: CSSSTPDSGEQYF.

This chain uses TRBV28 with TRBJ1-5, with TRBD1 as a possible D gene (6 bases). V lost 7 bases, J lost 2 bases, and 12 bases lay in between. The germline V gene has CDR1 MDHEN and CDR2 SYDVKM. This CDR3 is 14 amino acids long. CDR3 residues: CASIQGSGNQPQHF. The CDR3 bases are TGTGCCAGCATCCAGGGGTCAGGCAATCAGCCCCAGCATTTT.

The gene calls are TRBV2 and TRBJ1-5; tentatively, D is TRBD1 (6 bases). CDR3 size: 16 residues. Trimming removed 8 bases from V and 5 bases from J, with 22 bases in between. Germline loops: CDR1 SNHLY, CDR2 FYNNEI. In nucleotides, the CDR3 is TGTGCCAGCTCTCTCCGGGGGGGCGCGTCGCATCAGCCCCAGCATTTT. This codes for CASSLRGGASHQPQHF.

The chain employs TRBV5-1 and TRBJ2-1, with a weak D call TRBD1 (6 bases). CDR1 is SGHRS and CDR2 is YFSETQ in the germline V gene. This CDR3 comprises 13 residues. Trimming cost V 2 bases and J 8 bases, with 11 bases left between them. This CDR3 reads CASSLTGSYEQFF. The CDR3 DNA sequence: TGCGCCAGCAGCTTAACAGGGAGCTATGAGCAGTTCTTC. The full variable domain, in which reference TRBV5-1 and TRBJ2-1 provide the parts outside the CDR3, is KAGVTQTPRYLIKTRGQQVTLSCSPISGHRSVSWYQQTPGQGLQFLFEYFSETQRNKGNFPGRFSGRQFSNSRSEMNVSTLELGDSALYLCASSLTGSYEQFFGPGTRLTVL.

This clone was seen only a few times. This sequence joins TRBV27 and TRBJ2-3; 9 nucleotides match TRBD2. Losses at the gene ends were 4 bases for V and 6 bases for J; bases not matched to a gene: 11. The germline gives CDR1 MNHEY, CDR2 SMNVEV (reference sequence). The CDR3 has 16 amino acids. CDR3 in DNA: TGTGCCAGCAGTTCAGGGAGGCTAGCGGGGAGGGATACGCAGTATTTT. Protein sequence: CASSSGRLAGRDTQYF.

Here the CDR3 reads CASIPQAFNYGYTF. In nucleotides, the CDR3 is TGTGCCAGCATCCCCCAGGCCTTCAACTATGGCTACACCTTC. V is TRBV28 and J is TRBJ1-2, with D unclear. Germline values: CDR1 MDHEN, CDR2 SYDVKM. The CDR3 spans 14 residues. The ends were cut back, 7 bases at V and 2 bases at J, with 14 bases in the middle.

This chain connects TRBV6-1 to TRBJ1-6; 10 nucleotides match TRBD1. The germline V gene has CDR1 MNHNS and CDR2 SASEGT. Trimming at V came to 4 bases and at J to 1 base, leaving 4 bases not matched to a gene. The CDR3 contains 17 residues. The CDR3 coding sequence is TGTGCCAGCAGTGTGGGACAGGGGTTTTCCTATAATTCACCCCTCCACTTT. It encodes CASSVGQGFSYNSPLHF.

Concerning this clone itself: A junction boundary mismatches the germline segment, possibly from a read error. The chain links TRBV4-1 to TRBJ1-4, with D maybe TRBD1 (6 bases). Germline V CDR1 and CDR2: MGHRA, YSYEKL. There are 14 residues in the CDR3. Here the CDR3 reads CASSEVGRGQSAIF. The CDR3 DNA follows: TGCGCCAGCAGCGAAGTGGGGAGAGGACAGTCTGCAATTTTT.

The chain recombines TRBV5-8 with TRBJ1-4; 10 positions agree with TRBD1. With 3 bases clipped from V and 1 base from J, the junction kept 3 bases outside the gene matches. This CDR3 has 16 amino acids. Germline V gene lookup returns CDR1 SGHTS and CDR2 YDEGEE. CDR3 loop: CASSSGTGETNEKLFF. The CDR3 DNA is TGTGCCAGCAGCTCCGGGACAGGGGAAACTAATGAAAAACTGTTTTTT.

The chain is built from TRBV4-2 and TRBJ2-7, with unresolved D. Germline V CDR1 and CDR2: LGHNA, YNFKEQ. V shed 1 base and J shed 0 bases, with 13 bases lying between them. This CDR3 has 16 amino acids. Here the CDR3 DNA reads TGTGCCAGCAGCCAAGGGATCACGGAGAGCTCCTACGAGCAGTACTTC. Its translation is CASSQGITESSYEQYF.

The rearrangement uses TRBV9 and TRBJ2-2; tentative D call: TRBD2 (5 bases). V was trimmed by 6 bases and J by 3 bases, leaving 9 bases between them. Per the germline V gene, CDR1 is SGDLS and CDR2 is YYNGEE. The CDR3 totals 13 residues. CDR3 amino acids: CASNRGDTGELFF. In DNA, the CDR3 is TGTGCCAGCAATCGGGGTGACACCGGGGAGCTGTTTTTT.

V is TRBV2 and J is TRBJ2-5; D is perhaps TRBD2 (5 bases). The V end was cut by 3 bases, the J end by 5 bases, with 13 bases between. The CDR3 contains 14 residues. Germline values: CDR1 SNHLY, CDR2 FYNNEI. CDR3 residues: CASSERVGGETQYF. CDR3 DNA sequence: TGTGCCAGCAGTGAGAGGGTAGGAGGTGAGACCCAGTACTTC.

V gene TRBV4-3 combines with J gene TRBJ1-1; no definite D call. Germline CDR1 LGHNA, CDR2 YSLEER. Trimming shortened V by 4 bases and J by 4 bases, and 19 bases separated the two germline ends. The CDR3 consists of 16 residues. Here the CDR3 reads CASSLSSRYSGTEAFF. The CDR3 region has the DNA TGCGCCAGCAGCCTATCCTCGAGGTACAGCGGCACTGAAGCTTTCTTT.

This clone is a singleton in its sample. In DNA, the CDR3 is TGTGCCAGCAGCCCCCGACAGGGGGAAACTGAAGCTTTCTTT. It codes for CASSPRQGETEAFF. V usage is TRBV7-9 and J usage is TRBJ1-1, with 9 bases that match TRBD1. The CDR3 is 14 amino acids. Germline lookup yields CDR1 SEHNR and CDR2 FQNEAQ (reference sequence). The V segment lost 5 bases and the J segment 5 bases; nucleotides outside the gene matches: 6.

This clone came up a few times. V gene TRBV27 combines with J gene TRBJ2-1; TRBD2 matches at 7 bases. V shed 7 bases and J 0 bases; nucleotides not matched to a gene: 21. CDR1 MNHEY and CDR2 SMNVEV come from the germline V gene (reference sequence). The CDR3 runs to 20 residues. DNA of the CDR3: TGTGCCAGCAAGTTAAGGGGCCTCCTAGCGGCGGGGAGCTCCTACAATGAGCAGTTCTTC. It encodes CASKLRGLLAAGSSYNEQFF.

V usage is TRBV4-1 and J usage is TRBJ1-2; D possibly corresponds to TRBD1 (5 bases). The V end lost 0 bases, the J end lost 8 bases, and 19 bases lay between the germline ends. This CDR3 region has 16 residues. CDR1 and CDR2 from the germline V gene are MGHRA and YSYEKL. DNA of the CDR3: TGCGCCAGCAGCCAAGATTACAGCGGGGCTCTATTCGGCTACACCTTC. It is translated as CASSQDYSGALFGYTF.

With respect to this clone: One end of the junction fails to match germline, which may point to a read error. V and J are TRBV7-7 and TRBJ2-2; 8 bases align to TRBD1. CDR3 size: 15 residues. Germline V CDR1 and CDR2: SSHAT, FNYEAQ (reference sequence). In nucleotides, the CDR3 is TGTGCTAGCAGCCCGGGACAGGCGAACACCGGGGAGCTGTTTTTT. The encoded protein is CASSPGQANTGELFF. Full variable domain (missing parts from reference TRBV7-7 and TRBJ2-2): GAGVSQSPRYKVTKRGQDVTLRCDPISSHATLYWYQQALGQGPEFLTYFNYEAQPDKSGLPSDRFSAERPEGSISTLTIQRTEQRDSAMYRCASSPGQANTGELFFGEGSRLTVL.

The chain recombines TRBV6-5 with TRBJ1-2; 7 bases fit TRBD1. This CDR3 has 15 amino acids. Trimming removed 2 bases from V and 0 bases from J; junction bases left unmatched: 3. Germline lookup yields CDR1 MNHEY and CDR2 SVGAGI. The CDR3 DNA follows: TGTGCCAGCAGTTACGGGACAGCCTCTAACTATGGCTACACCTTC. This gives the protein CASSYGTASNYGYTF.

The sample holds a few counts of this clone. The gene calls are TRBV6-1 and TRBJ2-5; D gene ambiguous. Trimming shortened V by 4 bases and J by 5 bases, and 11 bases separated the two germline ends. CDR3 size: 13 residues. Per the germline V gene, CDR1 is MNHNS and CDR2 is SASEGT. The CDR3, as DNA: TGTGCCAGCAGTGGAGAGGTGTGGGAGACCCAGTACTTC. Its translation is CASSGEVWETQYF.

The J gene is TRBJ2-3, the V gene TRBV6-5, with TRBD2 matching 8 bases. V was clipped by 6 bases and J by 3 bases; unmatched bases: 5. CDR1 is MNHEY and CDR2 is SVGAGI in the germline V gene. The CDR3 is 14 residues long. The CDR3 protein is CASRESGGTDTQYF. The DNA of the CDR3 is TGTGCCAGCAGGGAAAGCGGGGGTACAGATACGCAGTATTTT.

This rearrangement joins TRBV5-1 to TRBJ2-1; D remains ambiguous. Trimming took 1 base from V and 2 from J, leaving 10 bases between them. The V gene's germline CDR1 is SGHRS and CDR2 YFSETQ. The CDR3 extends over 15 amino acids. DNA for the CDR3: TGCGCCAGCAGCTTGAGTCCAGATGCCTACAATGAGCAGTTCTTC. It yields the protein CASSLSPDAYNEQFF.

The chain links TRBV27 to TRBJ1-4, with D tentatively TRBD1 (6 bases). Trimming removed 6 bases from V and 4 bases from J, with 21 bases in between. Germline CDR1 and CDR2: MNHEY and SMNVEV (reference sequence). The CDR3 is 17 amino acids. CDR3 coding DNA: TGTGCCAGCAGCTCTCGAACTCAGGGGTTAGATAATGAAAAACTGTTTTTT. Translating gives CASSSRTQGLDNEKLFF.

The chain is built from TRBV5-1 and TRBJ2-7; maybe TRBD2 (5 bases). V was shortened by 2 bases and J by 3 bases, with 21 bases between the two germline ends. CDR1 SGHRS and CDR2 YFSETQ come from the germline V gene. This CDR3 is built from 17 residues. CDR3 nucleotide sequence: TGCGCCAGCAGCTTCGGCGGACTGGACGAAAAAAGCTACGAGCAGTACTTC. This encodes CASSFGGLDEKSYEQYF.

This clone was counted a single time. The rearrangement uses TRBV28 and TRBJ2-7, with 8 bases lining up with TRBD1. The V segment lost 5 bases and the J segment 2 bases; nucleotides outside the gene matches: 8. CDR1 is MDHEN and CDR2 is SYDVKM in the germline V gene. There are 15 residues in the CDR3. CDR3 DNA sequence: TGTGCCAGCAGTCCTTTGGGACAGGAGACCTACGAGCAGTACTTC. Translation: CASSPLGQETYEQYF.